These T cell receptor beta chains were read from a single sample in a study of OX40 agonist ivuxolimab in advanced cancers. TCRdb's table, derived via immunoSEQ multiplex PCR, lists solely in-frame clones and lacks some. The table lists over 65,000 clones, more than 70% of them singletons. The sample here was CD4+ or CD8+ T cells sorted from blood, taken in a trial of the OX40 agonist ivuxolimab. The receptors stem from an adult with an advanced solid tumor such as melanoma, head and neck, liver or kidney cancer. CDR3s include the opening cysteine and the closing phenylalanine or tryptophan. A D gene is named only where the DNA matches it firmly. The size field is filled for only some rows; it gives once, few, many or a size class.

>13|-|TRBV7-6|TRBJ2-5|-
CASSLASRETQYF
TGTGCCAGCAGCTTAGCGTCAAGAGAGACCCAGTACTTC
>10|-|TRBV29-1|TRBJ2-5|-
CSGGEKTQYF
TGCAGCGGAGGGGAGAAGACCCAGTACTTC
>13|-|TRBV6-6|TRBJ2-7|-
CASSKPGSYEQYF
TGTGCCAGCAGTAAGCCAGGATCCTACGAGCAGTACTTC
>15|-|TRBV18|TRBJ2-2|-
CASSPEQDPTGELFF
TGTGCCAGCTCACCGGAGCAGGATCCCACCGGGGAGCTGTTTTTT
>14|-|TRBV6-5|TRBJ2-7|-
CASSYRGRGGEQYF
TGTGCCAGCAGTTATAGGGGCAGGGGTGGCGAGCAGTACTTC
>15|-|TRBV18|TRBJ1-6|-
CASSPQGLRNSPLHF
TGTGCCAGCTCACCTCAGGGACTTAGGAATTCACCCCTCCACTTT
>15|-|TRBV15|TRBJ1-5|-
CATSRKGQFNQPQHF
TGTGCCACCAGCAGGAAGGGTCAGTTCAATCAGCCCCAGCATTTT
>16|-|TRBV5-1|TRBJ1-1|-
CASSPSDRPLNTEAFF
TGCGCCAGCAGCCCTAGCGATCGACCTTTGAACACTGAAGCTTTCTTT
>16|-|TRBV5-1|TRBJ1-2|-
CASSAALSQWDYGYTF
TGCGCCAGCAGCGCCGCGCTGAGCCAGTGGGATTATGGCTACACCTTC
>15|-|TRBV11-2|TRBJ1-3|-
CASSLTTGIGNTIYF
TGTGCCAGCAGCTTAACAACAGGGATTGGAAACACCATATATTTT
>14|-|TRBV14|TRBJ2-3|-
CASSTRGSGSGQYF
TGTGCCAGCAGCACTAGAGGCAGTGGGAGTGGGCAGTATTTT
>15|-|TRBV30|TRBJ1-5|-
CAWSGSLLGNQPQHF
TGTGCCTGGAGCGGCTCCCTGCTAGGCAATCAGCCCCAGCATTTT
>13|-|TRBV15|TRBJ1-2|-
CATSRGDNYGYTF
TGTGCCACCAGCAGAGGTGATAACTATGGCTACACCTTC
>15|TRBD2|TRBV6-6|TRBJ2-7|-
CASTPRTSGSYEQYF
TGTGCCAGCACCCCGAGAACTAGCGGGAGTTACGAGCAGTACTTC
>13|TRBD1|TRBV10-2|TRBJ1-5|-
CASSGGQAEPQHF
TGCGCCAGCAGTGGGGGACAGGCGGAGCCCCAGCATTTT
>11|TRBD1|TRBV30|TRBJ2-5|-
CAWAGGLTQYF
TGTGCCTGGGCAGGGGGCTTGACCCAGTACTTC
>14|-|TRBV4-1|TRBJ1-2|-
CASSIPTRVYGYTF
TGCGCCAGCAGCATCCCGACCCGGGTTTATGGCTACACCTTC
>15|-|TRBV5-6|TRBJ1-3|-
CASSFFSGSGNTIYF
TGTGCCAGCAGCTTCTTCTCCGGCTCTGGAAACACCATATATTTT
>15|TRBD1|TRBV4-3|TRBJ1-2|-
CASSQGQGLFYGYTF
TGCGCCAGCAGCCAAGGACAGGGCCTCTTCTATGGCTACACCTTC
>12|-|TRBV6-1|TRBJ1-1|-
CASWERDTEAFF
TGTGCCAGCTGGGAGAGGGATACTGAAGCTTTCTTT
>12|-|TRBV29-1|TRBJ1-1|-
CSVKGIRTEAFF
TGCAGCGTTAAGGGGATAAGGACTGAAGCTTTCTTT
>15|-|TRBV4-1|TRBJ2-7|-
CASIERQPEGFEQYF
TGCGCCAGCATCGAAAGACAGCCCGAGGGGTTCGAGCAGTACTTC
>15|TRBD1|TRBV7-2|TRBJ2-2|once
CASSPGQGKAGELFF
TGTGCCAGCAGCCCTGGACAGGGAAAGGCCGGGGAGCTGTTTTTT